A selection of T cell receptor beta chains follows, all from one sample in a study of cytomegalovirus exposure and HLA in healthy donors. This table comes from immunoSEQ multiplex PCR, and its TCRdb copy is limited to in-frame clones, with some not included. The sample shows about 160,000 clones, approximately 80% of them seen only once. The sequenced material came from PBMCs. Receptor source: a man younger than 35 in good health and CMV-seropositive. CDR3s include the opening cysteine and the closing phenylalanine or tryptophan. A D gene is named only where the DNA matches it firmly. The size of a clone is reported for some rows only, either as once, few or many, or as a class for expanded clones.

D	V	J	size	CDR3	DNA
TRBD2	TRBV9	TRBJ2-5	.	CASSVGLAGRGETQYF	TGTGCCAGCAGCGTAGGACTAGCGGGAAGGGGAGAGACCCAGTACTTC
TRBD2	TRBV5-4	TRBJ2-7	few	CASSSAGVHEQYF	TGTGCCAGCAGCTCAGCGGGAGTCCACGAGCAGTACTTC
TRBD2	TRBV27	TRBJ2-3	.	CATGTSGSGGDTQYF	TGTGCCACCGGGACTAGCGGGAGTGGTGGAGATACGCAGTATTTT
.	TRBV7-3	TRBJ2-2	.	CASSLLNTGELFF	TGTGCCAGCAGCTTACTGAACACCGGGGAGCTGTTTTTT
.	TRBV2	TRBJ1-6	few	CASTGRRTGNSPLHF	TGTGCCAGCACCGGTAGGAGAACCGGGAATTCACCCCTCCACTTT
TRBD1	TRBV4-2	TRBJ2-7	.	CASSLGQGNEHEQYF	TGTGCCAGCAGCCTGGGACAGGGGAACGAACACGAGCAGTACTTC
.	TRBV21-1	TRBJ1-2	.	CASSTRLRQGPNGYTF	TGTGCCAGCAGCACGCGACTTCGACAGGGCCCGAATGGCTACACCTTC
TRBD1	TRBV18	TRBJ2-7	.	CASSLATGADYEQYF	TGTGCCAGCTCACTCGCGACAGGGGCTGACTACGAGCAGTACTTC
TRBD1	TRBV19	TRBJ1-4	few	CASSMGQPNEKLFF	TGTGCCAGTAGTATGGGACAGCCTAATGAAAAACTGTTTTTT
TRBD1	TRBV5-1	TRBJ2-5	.	CASSLGQGAPETQYF	TGCGCCAGCAGCTTGGGTCAGGGGGCGCCTGAGACCCAGTACTTC
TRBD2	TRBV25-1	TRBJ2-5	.	CASSDVRLAGVETQYF	TGTGCCAGCAGTGACGTCAGACTAGCGGGAGTGGAGACCCAGTACTTC
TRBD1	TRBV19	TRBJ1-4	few	CASTRDRGREKLFF	TGTGCCAGTACCCGGGACAGGGGGCGAGAAAAACTGTTTTTT
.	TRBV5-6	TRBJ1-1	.	CASVEEGRSNTEAFF	TGTGCCAGCGTGGAGGAGGGGCGCTCGAACACTGAAGCTTTCTTT
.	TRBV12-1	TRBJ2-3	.	CASSFVKECTDTQYF	TGTGCCAGCAGCTTTGTCAAGGAGTGCACAGATACGCAGTATTTT
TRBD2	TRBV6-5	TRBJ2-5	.	CASTTAGAGETQYF	TGTGCCAGCACCACAGCGGGAGCTGGAGAGACCCAGTACTTC
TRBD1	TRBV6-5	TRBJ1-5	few	CASSRGLNQPQHF	TGTGCCAGCAGTAGGGGGCTCAATCAGCCCCAGCATTTT
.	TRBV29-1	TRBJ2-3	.	CSVGQYGSTDTQYF	TGCAGCGTCGGACAGTATGGGAGCACAGATACGCAGTATTTT
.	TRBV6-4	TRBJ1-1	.	CASRDSSRNTEAFF	TGTGCCAGCAGGGACTCTAGCCGGAACACTGAAGCTTTCTTT
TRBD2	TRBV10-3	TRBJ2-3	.	CAISGGRGDTQYF	TGTGCCATCTCGGGGGGGCGGGGAGATACGCAGTATTTT
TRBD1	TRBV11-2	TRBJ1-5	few	CASSLSGTAKQPQHF	TGTGCCAGCAGCTTATCAGGGACAGCAAAGCAGCCCCAGCATTTT
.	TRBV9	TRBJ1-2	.	CASSPSREGGNGYTF	TGTGCCAGCAGCCCTAGTCGCGAGGGCGGTAATGGCTACACCTTC
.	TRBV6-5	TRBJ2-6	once	CASRWSSGANGLTF	TGTGCCAGCAGGTGGAGCTCTGGGGCCAACGGCCTGACTTTC
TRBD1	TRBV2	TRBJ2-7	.	CASSADRGISEQYF	TGTGCCAGCAGTGCGGACAGGGGGATCTCCGAGCAGTACTTC
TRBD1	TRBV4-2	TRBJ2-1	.	CASSPSGGWRSEQFF	TGTGCCAGCAGCCCTTCAGGGGGCTGGAGAAGTGAGCAGTTCTTC
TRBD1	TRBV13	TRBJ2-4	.	CASSPTGAAAKNIQYF	TGTGCCAGCAGCCCCACAGGGGCAGCGGCCAAAAACATTCAGTACTTC
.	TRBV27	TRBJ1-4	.	CASSFRGDGEKLFF	TGTGCCAGCAGTTTCCGGGGTGATGGTGAAAAACTGTTTTTT
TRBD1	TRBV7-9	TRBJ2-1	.	CASSPLTGQAVDEQFF	TGTGCCAGCAGCCCTTTGACAGGGCAGGCGGTCGATGAGCAGTTCTTC
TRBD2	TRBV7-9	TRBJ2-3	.	CASSFGTSSLGTDTQYF	TGTGCCAGCAGCTTTGGGACTAGCAGTTTGGGCACAGATACGCAGTATTTT
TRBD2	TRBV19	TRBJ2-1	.	CASSTKYSGRSYNEQFF	TGTGCCAGTAGCACTAAGTATAGCGGGAGGTCTTACAATGAGCAGTTCTTC
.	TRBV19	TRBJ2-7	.	CASSISSTYEQYF	TGTGCCAGTAGTATTAGCAGCACCTACGAGCAGTACTTC
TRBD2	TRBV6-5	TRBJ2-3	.	CASSYSSGRAGDTQYF	TGTGCCAGCAGTTACTCTAGCGGGAGGGCTGGAGATACGCAGTATTTT
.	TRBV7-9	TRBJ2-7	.	CASSLGGIYEQYF	TGTGCCAGCAGCTTAGGAGGGATCTACGAGCAGTACTTC
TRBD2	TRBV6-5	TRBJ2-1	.	CASLPSGRARDEQFF	TGTGCCAGTTTGCCTAGCGGGAGGGCTCGCGATGAGCAGTTCTTC
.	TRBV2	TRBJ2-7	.	CASTNPDEDYEQYF	TGTGCCAGCACCAATCCCGACGAGGACTACGAGCAGTACTTC
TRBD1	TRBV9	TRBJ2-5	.	CASSLLDRGQETQYF	TGTGCCAGCAGCCTACTGGACAGGGGGCAAGAGACCCAGTACTTC